The subject of this entry is one T cell receptor (beta chain). No antigen is known for it. Germline loops: CDR1 MGHRA, CDR2 YSYEKL. The length of the CDR3 is 13 residues. Trimming took 2 bases from V and 6 from J, leaving 10 bases between them. The sample belongs to a study of shared clonotypes between healthy human individuals. The method was immunoSEQ multiplex PCR; TCRdb's version includes in-frame clones alone and lacks a portion of them. The table includes about 2 million clones, about 94% detected once. Study-wide results and limits: Naive CD4 clonotypes overlapped across a handful of donors at approximately 4.5%. A small donor pool kept down the genetic and exposure-history diversity that was represented. Non-shared clonotypes had lower generation probabilities than clonotypes shared by all four sorted-subset donors.

Positive CCR7 selection of CD45RO-negative cells yielded the naive CD8 cells, and terminally differentiated effector memory CD45RA+ cells were excluded. This TCR came from a man younger than 35 in good health. The chain recombines TRBV4-1 with TRBJ1-2, with D uncertain. Source material: naive CD8+ T cells sorted from blood. CDR3 coding DNA: TGCGCCAGCAGCCAAAACCTAGGCCATGGCTACACCTTC. As protein: CASSQNLGHGYTF.